The rows below give T cell receptor beta chains drawn from one sample of a study of post-analysis software for immune sequencing data. Each CDR3 protein is one row after TCRdb ran MiXCR on the PCR reads. The profile covers fewer than 900,000 distinct CDR3 sequences, with roughly 46% appearing a single time and approximately 4.4% taken by the ten largest. The sequenced material came from blood. The receptor source for this set is a girl under 18 with multiple sclerosis. The CDR3 runs from the conserved cysteine through the conserved F or W. A D gene is named only where the DNA matches it firmly. Clone sizes are given selectively: once, few, many, or a class where the clone is expanded.

J: TRBJ2-7
D: TRBD1
V: TRBV29-1
size: few
DNA: TGCAGCGTTGGGGACAGGGGTAGCGGCGAGCAGTACTTC
CDR3: CSVGDRGSGEQYF

J: TRBJ2-1
D: TRBD1
V: TRBV5-6
size: NA
DNA: TGTGCCAGCAGCTTGGCCGGACAGGGGACCGATGAGCAGTTCTTC
CDR3: CASSLAGQGTDEQFF

J: TRBJ1-6
D: NA
V: TRBV30
size: NA
DNA: TGTGCCTGGAGTAGTATCGGGACAACGTATAATTCACCCCTCCACTTT
CDR3: CAWSSIGTTYNSPLHF

J: TRBJ2-1
D: NA
V: TRBV5-8
size: many
DNA: TGTGCCAGCAGCCCGGGGTCTGGCTTAGACAATGAGCAGTTCTTC
CDR3: CASSPGSGLDNEQFF

J: TRBJ2-5
D: NA
V: TRBV3-1
size: NA
DNA: TGTGCCAGCAGCGGATTTGCGGGTAAAGAGACCCAGTACTTC
CDR3: CASSGFAGKETQYF

J: TRBJ2-1
D: NA
V: TRBV19
size: NA
DNA: TGTGCCAGTAGTATGGACGGGAGCTCCTACAATGAGCAGTTCTTC
CDR3: CASSMDGSSYNEQFF

J: TRBJ1-5
D: NA
V: TRBV11-3
size: NA
DNA: TGTGCCAGCAGCCTTCTGGAGGGGCAGGGACTCAATCAGCCCCAGCATTTT
CDR3: CASSLLEGQGLNQPQHF

J: TRBJ1-2
D: NA
V: TRBV12-3/TRBV12-4
size: NA
DNA: TGTGCCAGCAGCCAAGCACAGGGTCTTGGCTACACCTTC
CDR3: CASSQAQGLGYTF

J: TRBJ2-3
D: NA
V: TRBV11-1
size: NA
DNA: TGTGCCAGCCTTGTGAAGACGGAAGCGGGTCTGGATACGCAGTATTTT
CDR3: CASLVKTEAGLDTQYF

J: TRBJ2-4
D: NA
V: TRBV7-9
size: NA
DNA: TGTGCCAGCAGCCCCGCGGCACTAGCCAAAAACATTCAGTACTTC
CDR3: CASSPAALAKNIQYF

J: TRBJ2-7
D: TRBD2
V: TRBV7-6
size: NA
DNA: TGTGCCAGCAGCCCTATAGCGGGAGGGCACGAGCAGTACTTC
CDR3: CASSPIAGGHEQYF

J: TRBJ2-1
D: TRBD2
V: TRBV15
size: NA
DNA: TGTGCCACCAGCAGAGATTATCGCGGGGGCTACAATGAGCAGTTCTTC
CDR3: CATSRDYRGGYNEQFF

J: TRBJ1-6
D: TRBD1
V: TRBV20-1
size: once
DNA: TGCAGTGCCAACGGACAGGGTGGGATTCGGTATAATTCACCCCTCCACTTT
CDR3: CSANGQGGIRYNSPLHF

J: TRBJ2-5
D: TRBD2
V: TRBV28
size: NA
DNA: TGTGCCAGCAGTTTCCTGACTAGCGCCCAAGAGACCCAGTACTTC
CDR3: CASSFLTSAQETQYF

J: TRBJ2-3
D: NA
V: TRBV9
size: NA
DNA: TGTGCCAGCAGGGGCGGGACAGCCGCTAGCACAGATACGCAGTATTTT
CDR3: CASRGGTAASTDTQYF

J: TRBJ2-3
D: TRBD1
V: TRBV7-9
size: NA
DNA: TGTGCCAGCAGCCACCGCGACAGGGATCCATGGGATACGCAGTATTTT
CDR3: CASSHRDRDPWDTQYF

J: TRBJ2-3
D: NA
V: TRBV10-3
size: few
DNA: TGTGCCATCAGTGGTCCCAGCGGGTCGGCGGATACGCAGTATTTT
CDR3: CAISGPSGSADTQYF

J: TRBJ1-5
D: TRBD1
V: TRBV6-1
size: once
DNA: TGTGCCAGCAGTGGAACAGGGGGCCTTCATTATAGCAATCAGCCCCAGCATTTT
CDR3: CASSGTGGLHYSNQPQHF

J: TRBJ1-1
D: NA
V: TRBV13
size: few
DNA: TGTGCCAGCAGCTTAGGCAATGTCGAAGCTTTCTTT
CDR3: CASSLGNVEAFF

J: TRBJ2-1
D: TRBD2
V: TRBV28
size: NA
DNA: TGTGCCAGCAGTGGAGCGGGAAGTAACGATGAGCAGTTCTTC
CDR3: CASSGAGSNDEQFF

J: TRBJ2-7
D: TRBD2
V: TRBV27
size: few
DNA: TGTGCCAGCCATTTAGCGGGAGCGAGGTACGAGCAGTACTTC
CDR3: CASHLAGARYEQYF

J: TRBJ1-1
D: NA
V: TRBV18
size: NA
DNA: TGTGCCAGCTCACCCTTGGACAGCTGGAACACTGAAGCTTTCTTT
CDR3: CASSPLDSWNTEAFF

J: TRBJ2-4
D: TRBD2
V: TRBV6-5
size: NA
DNA: TGTGCCAGCAGTTCGAAACTGGGGGGGAAAACCAAAAACATTCAGTACTTC
CDR3: CASSSKLGGKTKNIQYF

J: TRBJ1-6
D: NA
V: TRBV10-3
size: NA
DNA: TGTGCCACCCGGGGGGATTCACCCCTCCACTTT
CDR3: CATRGDSPLHF

J: TRBJ2-1
D: TRBD2
V: TRBV20-1
size: few
DNA: TGCAGTGCTAGCGGGGAACTAGCGGGACACAATGAGCAGTTCTTC
CDR3: CSASGELAGHNEQFF

J: TRBJ2-5
D: NA
V: TRBV20-1
size: NA
DNA: TGCAGTGCCCGCCCCCGGCAAGAGACCCAGTACTTC
CDR3: CSARPRQETQYF

J: TRBJ2-7
D: TRBD1
V: TRBV5-1
size: NA
DNA: TGCGCCAGCAGCTTGGGACAGGGGATGTCCTACGAGCAGTACTTC
CDR3: CASSLGQGMSYEQYF

J: TRBJ2-1
D: TRBD2
V: TRBV20-1
size: NA
DNA: TGCAGTGCTAGGCCGGGACTAGCGGGAGGGCCAGGTGAGCAGTTCTTC
CDR3: CSARPGLAGGPGEQFF

J: TRBJ1-2
D: TRBD1
V: TRBV12-3/TRBV12-4
size: once
DNA: TGTGCCAGCAGTTTAGATTCCAGGGGGCTAGGCTACACCTTC
CDR3: CASSLDSRGLGYTF

J: TRBJ2-7
D: NA
V: TRBV5-6
size: NA
DNA: TGTGCCAGCAGCTTGCAGGAGGACAGCTACGAGCAGTACTTC
CDR3: CASSLQEDSYEQYF

J: TRBJ2-7
D: NA
V: TRBV15
size: few
DNA: TGTGCCACCAGCAGAGGGGGTCTGAGCTCCTACGAGCAGTACTTC
CDR3: CATSRGGLSSYEQYF

J: TRBJ2-3
D: NA
V: TRBV20-1
size: once
DNA: TGCAGTGCTAGCGCTGGAACGGGCACAGATACGCAGTATTTT
CDR3: CSASAGTGTDTQYF

J: TRBJ2-1
D: NA
V: TRBV29-1
size: many
DNA: TGCAGCGCGTTATACGGCTCCTCCTACAATGAGCAGTTCTTC
CDR3: CSALYGSSYNEQFF

J: TRBJ2-3
D: NA
V: TRBV20-1
size: few
DNA: TGCAGTCAACGTTCAGATACGCAGTATTTT
CDR3: CSQRSDTQYF

J: TRBJ2-3
D: TRBD1
V: TRBV12-3/TRBV12-4
size: NA
DNA: TGTGCCAGCAGTTCCAGGACAGGGTCGGACACAGATACGCAGTATTTT
CDR3: CASSSRTGSDTDTQYF

J: TRBJ2-5
D: NA
V: TRBV6-1
size: NA
DNA: TGTGCCACGGACAGCGTCACAGTCCTACAAGAGACCCAGTACTTC
CDR3: CATDSVTVLQETQYF

J: TRBJ2-1
D: TRBD2
V: TRBV20-1
size: once
DNA: TGCAGTGCTGGGGCCGGGACTAGCGGTTACAATGAGCAGTTCTTC
CDR3: CSAGAGTSGYNEQFF

J: TRBJ2-3
D: NA
V: TRBV30
size: NA
DNA: TGTGCCTGGAGTGTAGAGGGACTTTTCCCTAGCACAGATACGCAGTATTTT
CDR3: CAWSVEGLFPSTDTQYF

J: TRBJ2-5
D: NA
V: TRBV20-1
size: NA
DNA: TGCAGTGCTTCAACAGGGTTTCAGACCCAGTACTTC
CDR3: CSASTGFQTQYF

J: TRBJ2-3
D: NA
V: TRBV27
size: NA
DNA: TGTGCCAGCACCTACGTCGGCGCAAGCACAGATACGCAGTATTTT
CDR3: CASTYVGASTDTQYF

J: TRBJ1-1
D: TRBD1
V: TRBV6-5
size: few
DNA: TGTGCCAGCAGAAACCCAGGACAGGGGAACACTGAAGCTTTCTTT
CDR3: CASRNPGQGNTEAFF